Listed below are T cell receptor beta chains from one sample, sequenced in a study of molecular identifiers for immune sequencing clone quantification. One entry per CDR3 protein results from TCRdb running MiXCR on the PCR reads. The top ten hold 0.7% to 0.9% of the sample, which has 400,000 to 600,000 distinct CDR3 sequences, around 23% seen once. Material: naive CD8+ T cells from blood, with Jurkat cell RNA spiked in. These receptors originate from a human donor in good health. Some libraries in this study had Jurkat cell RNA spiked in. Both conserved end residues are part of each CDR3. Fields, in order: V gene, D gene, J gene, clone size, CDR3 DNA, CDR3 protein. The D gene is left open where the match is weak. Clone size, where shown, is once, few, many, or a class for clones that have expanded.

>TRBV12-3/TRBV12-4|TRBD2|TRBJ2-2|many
TGTGCCAGCATAGGCGGTGTTCGGACTAGCGCCACCGGGGAGCTGTTTTTT
CASIGGVRTSATGELFF
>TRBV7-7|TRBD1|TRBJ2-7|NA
TGTGCCAGCAGCCTACTGACAGGGGGCGAGCAGTACTTC
CASSLLTGGEQYF
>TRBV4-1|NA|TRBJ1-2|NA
TGCGCCAGCAGCCAAGGCCCCCGGGCACCCTATGGCTACACCTTC
CASSQGPRAPYGYTF
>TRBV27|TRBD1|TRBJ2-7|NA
TGTGCCAGCAGTTTACGGGTACAGGGGTCCTACGAGCAGTACTTC
CASSLRVQGSYEQYF
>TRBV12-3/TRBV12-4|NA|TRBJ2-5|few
TGTGCCAGCAGTTTTCTTGTCAGTACAATAAAAGAGACCCAGTACTTC
CASSFLVSTIKETQYF
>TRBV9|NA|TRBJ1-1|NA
TGTGCCAGCAACGTCCAGGGAAACATGAACACTGAAGCTTTCTTT
CASNVQGNMNTEAFF
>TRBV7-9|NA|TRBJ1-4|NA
TGTGCCGGGACCACCGCGAGCCCGGCAACTAATGAAAAACTGTCTTTT
CAGTTASPATNEKLSF
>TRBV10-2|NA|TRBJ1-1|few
TGCGCCAGCAGTGAGGGACAGAAGAACACTGAAGCTTTCTTT
CASSEGQKNTEAFF
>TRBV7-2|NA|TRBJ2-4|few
TGTGCCAGCAGCACCCATACCGTACTAGCCAAAAACATTCAGTACTTC
CASSTHTVLAKNIQYF
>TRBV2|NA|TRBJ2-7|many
TGTGCCGGCCGTTCCGGGGGGCAACGTCCCTACGAGCAGTACTTC
CAGRSGGQRPYEQYF
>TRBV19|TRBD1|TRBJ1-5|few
TGTGCCAGTAGTATAACAGGGGGTAACAATCAGCCCCAGCATTTT
CASSITGGNNQPQHF
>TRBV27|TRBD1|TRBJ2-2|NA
TGTGCCAGCAGTTTATCGTTCGGGACAGGGAACACCGGGGAGCTGTTTTTT
CASSLSFGTGNTGELFF
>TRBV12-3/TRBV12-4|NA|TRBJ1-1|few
TGTGCCACCCAGGTCACTGAAGCTTTCTTT
CATQVTEAFF
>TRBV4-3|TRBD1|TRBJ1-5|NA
TGCGCCAGCAGCCAAGGGACAGGGGCGAATCAGCCCCAGCATTTT
CASSQGTGANQPQHF
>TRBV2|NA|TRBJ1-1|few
TGTGCCAGCAGTGACCCTAGTAGGGACACTGAAGCTTTCTTT
CASSDPSRDTEAFF
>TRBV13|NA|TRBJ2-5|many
TGTGCCAGCAGCTTAGCCACGAAGACCCAGTACTTC
CASSLATKTQYF
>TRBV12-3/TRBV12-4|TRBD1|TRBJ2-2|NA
TGTGCCAGCAGTTTTCAGGGGGCAACCGGGGAGCTGGTTTTT
CASSFQGATGELVF
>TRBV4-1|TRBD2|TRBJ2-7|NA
TGCGCCAGCAGCCAAGGGCCAGCGGGGGCCTACGAGCAGTACTTC
CASSQGPAGAYEQYF
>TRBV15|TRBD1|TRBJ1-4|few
TGTGCCACCAGCAAGACAGGGGCCGCAACTAATGAAAAACTGTTTTTT
CATSKTGAATNEKLFF
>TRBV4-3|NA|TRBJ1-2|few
TGCGCCAGCAGCCAAGGCAGGGCTGACTATGGCTACACCTTC
CASSQGRADYGYTF
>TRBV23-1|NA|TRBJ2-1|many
TGCGCCAGCAGTCATTCTACGAGGGTTACCTCCTACAATGAGCAGTTCTTC
CASSHSTRVTSYNEQFF
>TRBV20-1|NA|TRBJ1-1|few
TGCAGTGCTGACCGGGCTTTGAACACTGAAGCTTTCTTT
CSADRALNTEAFF
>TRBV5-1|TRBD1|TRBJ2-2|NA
TGCGCCAGCAGCTTATACACAGGGGGGTCGAACACCGGGGAGCTGTTTTTT
CASSLYTGGSNTGELFF
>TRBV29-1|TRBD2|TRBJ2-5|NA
TGCAGCGTTGAATTGGTAGCGGGAGAAGAGACCCAGTACTTC
CSVELVAGEETQYF
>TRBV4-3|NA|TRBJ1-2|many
TGCGCCAGCAGCCAAGGGCAGCGGGAGTACTATGGCTACACCTTC
CASSQGQREYYGYTF
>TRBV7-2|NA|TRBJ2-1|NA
TGTGCCAGCAGCTTTTACGGGACCTCCTACAAAGAGCAGTTCTTC
CASSFYGTSYKEQFF
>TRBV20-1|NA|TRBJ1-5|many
TGCAGTGCTAGGGAGTTGAATCAGCCCCAGCATTTT
CSARELNQPQHF
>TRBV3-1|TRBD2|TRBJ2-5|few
TGTGCCAGCGGCCTTGGACTAGAAGAGACCCAGTACTTC
CASGLGLEETQYF
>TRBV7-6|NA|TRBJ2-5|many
TGTGCCAGCAGCCCTACCCTTAGTAATCAAGAGACCCAGTACTTC
CASSPTLSNQETQYF
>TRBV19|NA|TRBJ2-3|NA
TGTGCCAGTAGTATAGCTACCCGGGGTGGAGATACGCAGTATTTT
CASSIATRGGDTQYF
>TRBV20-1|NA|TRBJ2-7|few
TGCAGTGCTAGAGGCCCGGACCAACTCTCCTACGAGCAGTACTTC
CSARGPDQLSYEQYF
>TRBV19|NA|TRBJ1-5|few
TGTGCCAGTACCCTGGGGGGAAGCGGGAATCAGCCCCAGCATTTT
CASTLGGSGNQPQHF
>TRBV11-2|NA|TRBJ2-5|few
TGTGCCAGCAGCAGCACGTGGCCGGAGACCCAGTACTTC
CASSSTWPETQYF
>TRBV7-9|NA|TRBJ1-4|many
TGTGCCGGCCGCAGCCAGAATGAAAAACTGTTTTTT
CAGRSQNEKLFF
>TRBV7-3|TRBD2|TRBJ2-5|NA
TGTGCCAGCAGCTTAAGCGGGAGCGGAGAGACCCAGTACTTC
CASSLSGSGETQYF